This T cell receptor (beta chain) was recovered during a study of blood T cell repertoires in COVID-19. V lost 6 bases and J lost 2; bases outside the gene matches: 1. CDR3 length: 13 residues. The germline gives CDR1 MGHDK, CDR2 SYGVNS. The protocol was immunoSEQ multiplex PCR, while the TCRdb copy is restricted to in-frame clones and leaves out a portion. This sample carries roughly 380,000 clones, approximately 89% of them seen once, and the ten largest clones take just under 4%. The TCR originated in a woman aged 60-70 years with COVID-19, enrolled during active disease. The sequencing sample was made of peripheral blood. This chain uses TRBV25-1 with TRBJ1-1, with 9 positions matching TRBD1. In DNA, the CDR3 is TGTGCCAGCAGGGGACAGGGTAACACTGAAGCTTTCTTT. Translation gives CASRGQGNTEAFF.